This TCR beta chain came from a study of human T cells and chemical hapten exposure. General study results and limits: TCRs exceeding a frequency of 1 in 1000 stayed unchanged under DPC sensitization.

MiXCR was run by TCRdb on the RACE reads, yielding one entry per CDR3 protein. The sample contains about 120,000 distinct CDR3 sequences, 9% to 13% of which appear only once. The CDR3 has 13 residues. Germline assignment: CDR1 SGHTA and CDR2 FQGNSA. The V gene end was trimmed by 5 bases and the J gene end by 6 bases; junction bases not matched to a gene: 7. This sample's time point: patch test 1, 2 weeks after DPC sensitization. Treatment defined: therapeutic diphenylcyclopropenone sensitization with weekly scalp DPC. Unfractionated whole blood yielded the extracted total RNA. Concerning this clonotype: Its antigen is undetermined.

This TCR was sampled from a woman aged 45-65 years with alopecia areata. Some clones in this sample may be carry-over from other donors' samples. This chain connects TRBV7-2 to TRBJ2-7; 7 nucleotides line up with TRBD1. The sequencing here drew on whole blood, taken in connection with sensitization to the hapten diphenylcyclopropenone (DPC). In DNA form, the CDR3 reads TGTGCCAGCAGCGTAGACAGGGCCTCCGAGCAGTACTTC. Residues: CASSVDRASEQYF.